This is a list of T cell receptor beta chains from one sample in a study of cytomegalovirus exposure and HLA in healthy donors. This table comes from immunoSEQ multiplex PCR, and its TCRdb copy is limited to in-frame clones, with some not included. The top ten hold approximately 6.9% of the sample, which has some 150,000 clones, 60% to 80% seen once. The sample consisted of PBMCs. The source is a woman between 40 and 55 years old in good health and CMV-seropositive. The CDR3 runs from the conserved cysteine through the conserved F or W. The D gene is left open where the match is weak.

d_call: TRBD2; j_call: TRBJ2-2; v_call: TRBV19; cdr3_aa: CASSMVSGGPLTGELFF
d_call: .; j_call: TRBJ1-2; v_call: TRBV2; cdr3_aa: CASSANTGTGYTF
d_call: .; j_call: TRBJ2-5; v_call: TRBV28; cdr3_aa: CASSPTKSGKTQYF
d_call: TRBD1; j_call: TRBJ1-1; v_call: TRBV2; cdr3_aa: CASSPGTGGGNTEAFF
d_call: .; j_call: TRBJ1-1; v_call: TRBV30; cdr3_aa: CAGARQENTEAFF
d_call: .; j_call: TRBJ1-2; v_call: TRBV4-1; cdr3_aa: CASSQETSDNYGYTF
d_call: TRBD1; j_call: TRBJ1-2; v_call: TRBV15; cdr3_aa: CATSAWTGKGYTF
d_call: .; j_call: TRBJ1-2; v_call: TRBV7-6; cdr3_aa: CASSLAMVGRIYGYTF
d_call: TRBD1; j_call: TRBJ1-2; v_call: TRBV6-5; cdr3_aa: CASSQGENYGYTF
d_call: TRBD1; j_call: TRBJ1-5; v_call: TRBV6-5; cdr3_aa: CASSLTGDQPQHF
d_call: .; j_call: TRBJ1-5; v_call: TRBV5-1; cdr3_aa: CASSFDANSDQPQHF
d_call: .; j_call: TRBJ2-3; v_call: TRBV2; cdr3_aa: CASSVDRDTQYF
d_call: TRBD1; j_call: TRBJ1-5; v_call: TRBV23-1; cdr3_aa: CASSQRDRGYQPQHF
d_call: TRBD1; j_call: TRBJ2-5; v_call: TRBV6-5; cdr3_aa: CASNNPDRGLETQYF
d_call: .; j_call: TRBJ1-6; v_call: TRBV6-6; cdr3_aa: CDSSYAGTFRVLHF
d_call: TRBD2; j_call: TRBJ2-3; v_call: TRBV5-4; cdr3_aa: CASSLDGMLASGDTDTQYF
d_call: .; j_call: TRBJ2-3; v_call: TRBV5-6; cdr3_aa: CASRSVSSDTQYF
d_call: .; j_call: TRBJ1-5; v_call: TRBV19; cdr3_aa: CASSIPQGRQPQHF
d_call: TRBD1; j_call: TRBJ2-7; v_call: TRBV11-2; cdr3_aa: CASSTGQAHEQYF
d_call: .; j_call: TRBJ2-2; v_call: TRBV27; cdr3_aa: CASSHGPPAPGELFF
d_call: .; j_call: TRBJ2-5; v_call: TRBV7-9; cdr3_aa: CANSLVGRQKYQETQYF
d_call: .; j_call: TRBJ1-5; v_call: TRBV12-1; cdr3_aa: CASSPQQGGHQPQHF
d_call: .; j_call: TRBJ2-7; v_call: TRBV7-9; cdr3_aa: CASSLFVSYEQYF
d_call: .; j_call: TRBJ1-2; v_call: TRBV9; cdr3_aa: CASSVQGTRGGYTF
d_call: .; j_call: TRBJ2-7; v_call: TRBV30; cdr3_aa: CAWSPAGNYEQYF
d_call: TRBD1; j_call: TRBJ2-5; v_call: TRBV11-3; cdr3_aa: CASSLRGGAETQYF
d_call: TRBD1; j_call: TRBJ1-1; v_call: TRBV19; cdr3_aa: CASSVGQFNTEAFF
d_call: .; j_call: TRBJ1-6; v_call: TRBV27; cdr3_aa: CASSLWRNSPLHF
d_call: TRBD2; j_call: TRBJ2-1; v_call: TRBV6-5; cdr3_aa: CASSYGTSGYNEQFF
d_call: TRBD1; j_call: TRBJ2-3; v_call: TRBV7-3; cdr3_aa: CASSLTIGQGGDTQYF
d_call: TRBD1; j_call: TRBJ2-1; v_call: TRBV2; cdr3_aa: CASEAGTGALGEQFF
d_call: .; j_call: TRBJ1-1; v_call: TRBV7-9; cdr3_aa: CASTPVAGTEAFF
d_call: TRBD1; j_call: TRBJ1-2; v_call: TRBV19; cdr3_aa: CASRPDRASNYGYTF
d_call: .; j_call: TRBJ1-1; v_call: TRBV4-1; cdr3_aa: CASSQAAVYSESTEAFF
d_call: .; j_call: TRBJ1-3; v_call: TRBV6-1; cdr3_aa: CASFAGNTIYF
d_call: TRBD2; j_call: TRBJ2-1; v_call: TRBV5-1; cdr3_aa: CASSLTSGGPGEQFF
d_call: TRBD1; j_call: TRBJ1-2; v_call: TRBV18; cdr3_aa: CASSPATGQASRGYTF
d_call: .; j_call: TRBJ2-1; v_call: TRBV2; cdr3_aa: CASSISSVYNEQFF
d_call: TRBD1; j_call: TRBJ1-1; v_call: TRBV19; cdr3_aa: CASRDRGYSVNTEAFF
d_call: .; j_call: TRBJ1-2; v_call: TRBV28; cdr3_aa: CASSSAGDISGYTF
d_call: .; j_call: TRBJ2-2; v_call: TRBV18; cdr3_aa: CASSPPRRDTGELFF
d_call: TRBD1; j_call: TRBJ1-6; v_call: TRBV15; cdr3_aa: CATSPGTGNSPLHF
d_call: TRBD1; j_call: TRBJ1-6; v_call: TRBV28; cdr3_aa: CASGTGVSPLHF
d_call: .; j_call: TRBJ1-3; v_call: TRBV7-6; cdr3_aa: CASSLYGAGNTIYF
d_call: TRBD1; j_call: TRBJ1-1; v_call: TRBV19; cdr3_aa: CASTLHGDRGWTEAFF
d_call: TRBD1; j_call: TRBJ2-2; v_call: TRBV19; cdr3_aa: CASSQGATGELFF
d_call: TRBD1; j_call: TRBJ1-2; v_call: TRBV4-2; cdr3_aa: CASSQDHSTGDYGYTF
d_call: .; j_call: TRBJ1-5; v_call: TRBV5-4; cdr3_aa: CASSLQGSNQPQHF
d_call: .; j_call: TRBJ1-5; v_call: TRBV6-1; cdr3_aa: CASSEGQINQPQHF
d_call: TRBD2; j_call: TRBJ2-7; v_call: TRBV7-6; cdr3_aa: CASSPRTSGSYEQYF
d_call: TRBD1; j_call: TRBJ1-4; v_call: TRBV12-5; cdr3_aa: CASGLAGGNEKLFF
d_call: TRBD2; j_call: TRBJ2-3; v_call: TRBV2; cdr3_aa: CASAESGGFTDTQYF